This T cell receptor beta chain appears in the sequencing data of a study of blood T cell repertoires in COVID-19. The CDR3 contains 15 residues. CDR1 is PRHDT and CDR2 is FYEKMQ in the germline V gene (reference sequence). With V trimmed by 3 bases and J by 1 base, 4 bases remained unmatched. Using immunoSEQ multiplex PCR, the repertoire was profiled, and TCRdb retains in-frame clones only, with some absent. The sample has over 200,000 clones, approximately 86% seen once. This clonotype originated in a man between 35 and 55 years old with acute or convalescent COVID-19. The gene calls are TRBV13 and TRBJ2-7; TRBD1 matches 9 bases. The source material was peripheral blood. The CDR3 region has the DNA TGTGCCAGCAGCTTCAAGACAGGGGGTTCCTACGAGCAGTACTTC. It specifies CASSFKTGGSYEQYF. Together with reference TRBV13 and TRBJ2-7, the CDR3 gives the full variable domain: AAGVIQSPRHLIKEKRETATLKCYPIPRHDTVYWYQQGPGQDPQFLISFYEKMQSDKGSIPDRFSAQQFSDYHSELNMSSLELGDSALYFCASSFKTGGSYEQYFGPGTRLTVT.